A single sample is the source of the 16 T cell receptor beta chains below, sequenced in a study of beta chain features in type 1 diabetes. General study results and limits: When Type 1 diabetes patients were examined, their TCRB CDR3s proved moderately but significantly shorter in all four CD4+ subsets.

The entirety of the isolated RNA underwent reverse transcription, so expressed TCRB transcripts were sequenced. The method was immunoSEQ multiplex PCR; TCRdb's version includes in-frame clones alone and lacks a portion of them. The sample records 600,000 to 700,000 clones, around 12% being singletons. The antigens these receptors bind are not known. Sequencing used naive CD4+ T cells from blood. These receptors all come from a man younger than 45 with type 1 diabetes.

The chain joins TRBV9 to TRBJ1-6, with D possibly TRBD1 on 6 matching bases. V lost 4 bases to trimming and J lost 5 bases, with 13 bases between them. This CDR3 has 15 residues. Germline CDR1 and CDR2: SGDLS and YYNGEE. DNA of the CDR3: TGTGCCAGCAGCACCGGACAGCAACATAATTCACCCCTCCACTTT. It encodes CASSTGQQHNSPLHF.

Turning to this clone: The sample carries other DNA sequences with the same CDR3. The chain has TRBV30 and TRBJ1-2; D is possibly TRBD1 (6 bases). The CDR3 totals 15 residues. Trimming stripped 0 bases from V and 1 base from J, with 12 bases between. The germline CDR1 and CDR2 sequences are GTSNPN and SVGIG (reference sequence). As DNA, the CDR3 is TGTGCCTGGAGTGTACAAACAGGGCTTAACTATGGCTACACCTTC. Protein product: CAWSVQTGLNYGYTF.

The V call is TRBV7-2, the J call TRBJ2-6; the match to TRBD1 covers 11 bases. CDR1 is SGHTA, CDR2 FQGNSA, per germline. The CDR3 contains 18 residues. Trimming took 5 bases from V and 4 from J; bases not matched to a gene: 10. The CDR3: CASSPMRDRGDGANVLTF. The CDR3 DNA reads as TGTGCCAGCAGCCCTATGAGGGACAGGGGGGACGGGGCCAACGTCCTGACTTTC.

The chain has TRBV29-1 and TRBJ2-7, with TRBD1 matching 7 bases. The CDR3 has 14 amino acids. V was pared by 6 bases and J by 4 bases, with 12 bases of the junction left unmatched. Germline lookup yields CDR1 SQVTM and CDR2 ANQGSEA. In nucleotides, the CDR3 is TGCAGCGTCTCTCCCGGAGACAGGGTATACGAGCAGTACTTC. Translating gives CSVSPGDRVYEQYF.

This chain joins TRBV6-5 and TRBJ2-3; D gene unclear. The germline gives CDR1 MNHEY, CDR2 SVGAGI. CDR3 length: 14 residues. V was pared by 4 bases and J by 2 bases, with 10 bases between. The DNA for the CDR3 is TGTGCCAGCAGTTCCCTGGCGAACACAGATACGCAGTATTTT. The encoded protein is CASSSLANTDTQYF.

This rearrangement joins TRBV7-2 to TRBJ2-7; no clear D gene. The CDR3 length is 13 residues. CDR1 and CDR2 from the germline V gene are SGHTA and FQGNSA. Between the trimmed V and J ends, which lost 1 base and 4 bases, there was a span of 8 bases. The CDR3 bases are TGTGCCAGCAGCTTAGGGTCCTTATACGAGCAGTACTTC. Amino acids: CASSLGSLYEQYF.

V and J are TRBV5-1 and TRBJ2-1, with D hard to call. Deletions cut 1 base from V and 1 base from J, with 18 bases between. The CDR3 totals 18 residues. Germline V gene lookup returns CDR1 SGHRS and CDR2 YFSETQ. CDR3: CASSLPDHPSPSYNEQFF. CDR3 nucleotide sequence: TGCGCCAGCAGCTTGCCCGATCACCCGTCGCCTTCCTACAATGAGCAGTTCTTC.

The chain carries TRBV5-6 and TRBJ2-7; tentatively, D is TRBD1 or TRBD2 (5 bases each). The CDR3 runs to 14 residues. V was trimmed by 5 bases and J by 5 bases, leaving 17 bases between them. Germline assignment: CDR1 SGHDT and CDR2 YYEEEE. The CDR3 region is CASRYRGTLNEQYF. For the CDR3, the DNA is TGTGCCAGCAGGTACCGAGGGACCCTCAACGAGCAGTACTTC.

The table lists this clone with a few counts. The V and J genes are TRBV7-6 and TRBJ2-3, with D perhaps being TRBD1 or TRBD2 (5 bases each). V was cut by 3 bases and J by 3 bases, with 10 bases left in between. This CDR3 comprises 14 residues. From germline, CDR1 is SGHVS and CDR2 FNYEAQ. CDR3 DNA: TGTGCCAGCAGCTTGGGGCCGGGAACAGATACGCAGTATTTT. It is translated as CASSLGPGTDTQYF.

This sequence joins TRBV7-9 and TRBJ2-3; maybe TRBD1 (6 bases). The ends were cut back, 1 base at V and 0 bases at J, with 14 bases in the middle. The CDR3 length is 17 residues. The V gene's germline CDR1 is SEHNR and CDR2 FQNEAQ (reference sequence). CDR3 region: CASSLGFGQRSTDTQYF. The CDR3 DNA sequence: TGTGCCAGCAGCTTAGGGTTTGGACAGAGAAGCACAGATACGCAGTATTTT.

This clone was seen a handful of times. The V call is TRBV6-5, the J call TRBJ2-7, with 9 nucleotides matching TRBD1. Germline assignment: CDR1 MNHEY and CDR2 SVGAGI. The CDR3 totals 14 residues. V shed 4 bases, J shed 2 bases, and the junction held 3 bases outside the gene matches. CDR3 sequence: CASSLDRGTYEQYF. In nucleotides, the CDR3 is TGTGCCAGCAGTTTGGACAGGGGAACCTACGAGCAGTACTTC.

This clone was picked up a small number of times. The chain recombines TRBV6-5 with TRBJ1-5; tentatively, D is TRBD1 (5 bases). The CDR3 extends over 15 amino acids. Trimming cost V 0 bases and J 5 bases, with 11 bases left between them. Germline CDR1 MNHEY, CDR2 SVGAGI. The CDR3 DNA is TGTGCCAGCAGTTACTCAGGGGACCTTGATCAGCCCCAGCATTTT. It codes for CASSYSGDLDQPQHF.

This sequence joins TRBV19 and TRBJ2-5; D could derive from TRBD1 or TRBD2 (5 bases each). The CDR3 is 15 residues long. Trimming removed 9 bases at V and 4 bases at J, with 21 bases between. Germline values: CDR1 LNHDA, CDR2 SQIVND (reference sequence). In DNA form, the CDR3 reads TGTGCCAGCTCCTATCGAGGGGCAGGTGGAGAGACCCAGTACTTC. It specifies CASSYRGAGGETQYF.

This clone was picked up a small number of times. The chain links TRBV27 to TRBJ2-2; no definite D call. Germline CDR1 and CDR2: MNHEY and SMNVEV (reference sequence). This CDR3 spans 13 amino acids. Trimming took off 5 bases at V and 7 bases at J, with 11 bases between the two ends. CDR3 residues: CASSARYVGELFF. CDR3 nucleotide sequence: TGTGCCAGCAGTGCCCGATACGTCGGGGAGCTGTTTTTT.

The chain is built from TRBV5-4 and TRBJ2-7, with 9 nucleotides matching TRBD1. The CDR3 runs to 14 residues. The V gene end was trimmed by 4 bases and the J gene end by 3 bases; junction bases not matched to a gene: 5. The V gene's germline CDR1 is SGHNT and CDR2 YYREEE (reference sequence). The CDR3 is CASSLDRGHYEQYF. The CDR3 coding sequence is TGTGCCAGCAGCCTGGACAGGGGCCACTACGAGCAGTACTTC.

This clone was found a few times. V gene TRBV30 combines with J gene TRBJ2-5, with no clear D. The CDR3 contains 15 residues. Germline V CDR1 and CDR2: GTSNPN, SVGIG (reference sequence). V was pared by 3 bases and J by 0 bases, with 14 bases between. The CDR3 DNA is TGTGCCTGGAGGGCCAGTAGAAAGTACCAAGAGACCCAGTACTTC. This encodes CAWRASRKYQETQYF.